These 8 T cell receptor beta chains were sequenced from one sample in a study of cytomegalovirus exposure and HLA in healthy donors. Vbeta (60) and Jbeta (13) primers were used in the PCR. The table came from immunoSEQ multiplex PCR; TCRdb's copy has only in-frame clones and leaves some out. The data show 100,000 or so clones, with around 79% seen just once and approximately 2.8% held by the top ten. Sequencing was performed on PBMCs. The receptors derive from a woman in her 40s in good health and CMV-seronegative.

V and J are TRBV5-1 and TRBJ2-7; 9 bases map to TRBD1. Germline lookup yields CDR1 SGHRS and CDR2 YFSETQ. With V trimmed by 0 bases and J by 4 bases, 5 bases remained unmatched. The CDR3 sequence is 15 residues long. The CDR3 loop is CASSLGGTGLYEQYF. In DNA, the CDR3 is TGCGCCAGCAGCTTGGGAGGGACAGGGCTTTACGAGCAGTACTTC.

J is TRBJ2-7 and V is TRBV29-1; 11 bases fit TRBD2. The CDR3 is 14 residues long. CDR1 is SQVTM and CDR2 is ANQGSEA in the germline V gene. The junction had 5 bases not matched to a gene; V was cut back by 5 bases and J by 2 bases. In nucleotides, the CDR3 is TGCAGCGTTATGCTAGCGGGAGGCCCCTACGAGCAGTACTTC. Protein sequence: CSVMLAGGPYEQYF.

The V gene is TRBV7-8, the J gene TRBJ2-7; 9 bases fit TRBD1. Germline CDR1 and CDR2: SGHVS and FQNEAQ. V was pared by 5 bases and J by 6 bases, with 5 bases of the junction left unmatched. The CDR3 contains 13 residues. Here the CDR3 reads CASSADRGREQYF. In nucleotides, the CDR3 is TGTGCCAGCAGCGCGGACAGGGGTCGCGAGCAGTACTTC. The whole variable domain, remainder taken from reference TRBV7-8 and TRBJ2-7, is GAGVSQSPRYKVAKRGQDVALRCDPISGHVSLFWYQQALGQGPEFLTYFQNEAQLDKSGLPSDRFFAERPEGSVSTLKIQRTQQEDSAVYLCASSADRGREQYFGPGTRLTVT.

This chain links TRBV5-4 with TRBJ2-3; D may be TRBD1 (6 bases). The CDR3 is made up of 15 amino acids. Trimming removed 2 bases from V and 1 base from J, with 11 bases in between. Germline lookup yields CDR1 SGHNT and CDR2 YYREEE (reference sequence). CDR3 bases: TGTGCCAGCAGCTTAGGGGGACGTGGCACAGATACGCAGTATTTT. It codes for CASSLGGRGTDTQYF.

This chain connects TRBV10-2 to TRBJ2-5, with 8 bases lining up with TRBD2. CDR3 length: 13 residues. Unmatched junction bases numbered 6, after V lost 8 bases and J lost 4 bases. Germline V gives CDR1 WSHSY, CDR2 SAAADI. The CDR3 protein is CASGQAGVETQYF. CDR3 DNA sequence: TGCGCCAGCGGCCAAGCGGGAGTAGAGACCCAGTACTTC.

This chain connects TRBV5-4 to TRBJ2-5; 10 nucleotides line up with TRBD2. Germline V CDR1 and CDR2: SGHNT, YYREEE (reference sequence). With V trimmed by 10 bases and J by 2 bases, 8 bases remained unmatched. This CDR3 region has 14 residues. The CDR3 sequence is CAGQLAGLQETQYF. The CDR3 bases are TGTGCCGGGCAACTAGCGGGGCTACAAGAGACCCAGTACTTC.

The V call is TRBV28, the J call TRBJ1-5; 9 positions agree with TRBD1. With V trimmed by 2 bases and J by 16 bases, 3 bases remained unmatched. The germline gives CDR1 MDHEN, CDR2 SYDVKM. The CDR3 runs 11 residues. The chain's CDR3 is CASSLGTGIHF. The CDR3 DNA reads as TGTGCCAGCAGTTTAGGGACAGGGATCCATTTT.

The rearrangement joins TRBV5-5 to TRBJ2-7, with TRBD1 identical over 7 bases. Germline V gene data show CDR1 as SGHKS and CDR2 as YYEKEE (reference sequence). This CDR3 is 15 amino acids long. J lost 4 bases, V lost 4 bases, and 11 bases had no gene match. The CDR3 spells CASSPGQLLGYEQYF. The CDR3 DNA is TGTGCCAGCAGCCCGGGACAGCTGCTCGGTTACGAGCAGTACTTC.